The 23 T cell receptor beta chains given below trace back to one sample, sequenced in a study of identical twins. TCRdb reprocessed the 5' RACE reads via MiXCR and lists one record per CDR3 protein. The sample records 700,000 or so distinct CDR3 sequences, 8.5% to 9% being singletons. These data also formed part of another study, on yellow fever vaccine responses in identical twins.

The material sequenced was PBMCs. The receptors were sampled from a young woman in good health.

This sequence joins TRBV6-2 or TRBV6-3 and TRBJ2-3, with D tentatively TRBD2 (5 bases). Trimming left V 4 bases short and J 7 bases short, with 12 bases between. Germline CDR1 reads MNHEY; CDR2 reads SVGEGT. The CDR3 is made up of 13 amino acids. For the CDR3, the DNA is TGTGCCAGCAGTTTGGGGAGCGGCAATACGCAGTATTTT. Protein: CASSLGSGNTQYF.

The chain employs TRBV20-1 and TRBJ2-1; a weak D match, TRBD1 (5 bases). Looked up from germline, CDR1 is DFQATT and CDR2 is SNEGSKA (reference sequence). The V gene lost 3 bases and the J gene lost 5 bases, with 11 bases spanning the gap. The CDR3 runs 13 residues. The CDR3 loop reads CSARHRLHNEQFF. DNA of the CDR3: TGCAGTGCTAGGCACAGGCTCCACAATGAGCAGTTCTTC.

CDR3 sequence (DNA): TGTGCCACCATGACAGGGGGCATGAACACTGAAGCTTTCTTT. Its protein product is CATMTGGMNTEAFF. The chain combines TRBV7-9 with TRBJ1-1; 10 bases align to TRBD1. This CDR3 is 14 amino acids long. Per the germline V gene, CDR1 is SEHNR and CDR2 is FQNEAQ (reference sequence). V dropped 10 bases and J dropped 0; count of bases not matched to a gene: 5.

This clonotype was observed many times. The chain couples TRBV21-1 to TRBJ2-2; TRBD1 was called by the table and not checked on the DNA. TRBV21-1 is marked as a pseudogene. The CDR3 extends over 15 amino acids. CDR3: CASSLRDRNTGELFF. The CDR3 DNA is TGTGCCAGCAGCCTCCGGGACAGGAACACCGGGGAGCTGTTTTTT.

This clonotype has a handful of counts. The chain links TRBV12-3 or TRBV12-4 to TRBJ1-5; D is unclear. The CDR3 totals 13 residues. The V gene lost 1 base and the J gene lost 6 bases, with 7 bases spanning the gap. This chain's CDR3 is CASSLGEFQPQHF. The CDR3 bases are TGTGCCAGCAGTTTAGGAGAATTTCAGCCCCAGCATTTT.

The rearrangement links TRBV29-1 to TRBJ2-7, with D hard to call. Germline loops: CDR1 SQVTM, CDR2 ANQGSEA. V lost 4 bases and J 3 bases, leaving 7 bases between the germline ends. The CDR3 has 11 residues. Here the CDR3 DNA reads TGCAGCGTTGGAGGTATCTACGAGCAGTACTTC. Amino acid sequence: CSVGGIYEQYF.

This clonotype has just a few counts. The rearrangement links TRBV7-9 to TRBJ2-7; D is unclear. The CDR3 sequence is 17 residues long. Germline assignment: CDR1 SEHNR and CDR2 FQNEAQ (reference sequence). V lost 2 bases to trimming and J lost 7 bases, with 24 bases between them. In nucleotides, the CDR3 is TGTGCCAGCAGCTTAAGTTGGCGGTCACCCCGTATGGATGAGCAGTACTTC. It specifies CASSLSWRSPRMDEQYF.

This clonotype was found a few times. V and J are TRBV20-1 and TRBJ2-1; 9 nucleotides match TRBD2. The CDR3 totals 18 residues. V was clipped by 3 bases and J by 0 bases; unmatched bases: 12. Germline V lookup: CDR1 DFQATT, CDR2 SNEGSKA (reference sequence). The CDR3 nucleotides are TGCAGTGCTAGGGCCCCGGCTAGCGGGATTAGCTCCTACAATGAGCAGTTCTTC. It is translated as CSARAPASGISSYNEQFF.

The gene calls are TRBV24-1 and TRBJ2-1; TRBD2 matches 9 bases. The CDR3 has 16 amino acids. J gave up 3 bases and V 3 bases, and 5 bases lay outside the gene matches. Germline V lookup: CDR1 KGHDR, CDR2 SFDVKD. The CDR3 loop is CATSDPIAGDYNEQFF. CDR3 DNA sequence: TGTGCCACCAGTGATCCGATAGCGGGAGACTACAATGAGCAGTTCTTC.

This clonotype was counted a few times. V is TRBV5-1 and J is TRBJ2-5; 7 positions match TRBD1. The CDR3 is 16 residues long. Germline V gene sequence: CDR1 SGHRS, CDR2 YFSETQ. Germline trimming cut 3 bases from V and 1 base from J; bases unmatched to any gene: 9. This CDR3 reads CASSSWGQRLQETQYF. The CDR3 nucleotides are TGCGCCAGCAGCTCCTGGGGACAGCGTCTCCAAGAGACCCAGTACTTC.

This chain uses TRBV20-1 with TRBJ1-5; D gene uncertain. The CDR3 totals 14 residues. CDR1 and CDR2 from the germline V gene are DFQATT and SNEGSKA (reference sequence). With 2 bases removed from V and 2 bases from J, the gap between germline ends came to 10 bases. The CDR3 protein is CSARPNRGNQPQHF. The CDR3 coding sequence is TGCAGTGCTAGACCAAACCGAGGCAATCAGCCCCAGCATTTT.

The chain uses TRBV2 and TRBJ1-2; TRBD1 matches 7 bases. This CDR3 region has 12 residues. After removal of 6 bases from V and 7 bases from J, the junction contained 5 bases not matched to a gene. The germline CDR1 and CDR2 sequences are SNHLY and FYNNEI. In DNA, the CDR3 is TGTGCCAGCAGATTGACAGGGACTGGCTACACCTTC. Translating it yields CASRLTGTGYTF.

The genes are TRBV25-1 and TRBJ2-7; the match to TRBD2 covers 14 bases. The V gene's germline CDR1 is MGHDK and CDR2 SYGVNS. With V trimmed by 4 bases and J by 4 bases, 3 bases remained unmatched. The CDR3 loop spans 15 amino acids. The CDR3 spells CASSGTSGRKYEQYF. In DNA, the CDR3 is TGTGCCAGCAGTGGGACTAGCGGGAGGAAATACGAGCAGTACTTC.

This clonotype has only a few counts. This CDR3 reads CASVSRGSYEQYF. In nucleotides, the CDR3 is TGTGCCAGCGTATCCAGGGGCTCCTACGAGCAGTACTTC. The rearrangement joins TRBV27 to TRBJ2-7, with a tentative D call TRBD1 (6 bases). The CDR3 is 13 amino acids. CDR1 and CDR2 (germline): MNHEY, SMNVEV (reference sequence). V was shortened by 8 bases and J by 0 bases, with 11 bases between the two germline ends.

There are a few counts of this clonotype. The chain has TRBV6-1 and TRBJ2-7; D assignment may be TRBD1 or TRBD2 (6 bases each). Trimming cost V 7 bases and J 6 bases, with 19 bases left between them. In germline, CDR1 is MNHNS, CDR2 SASEGT. The CDR3 is 14 residues long. CDR3 DNA sequence: TGTGCCAGCAAGGGGGAGGTCCCCCGCTCCGAGCAGTACTTC. Its translation is CASKGEVPRSEQYF.

This clonotype was observed a few times. The gene calls are TRBV14 and TRBJ2-3, with D perhaps given as TRBD1 or TRBD2 (5 bases each). The CDR3 is 13 amino acids. The V gene lost 8 bases and the J gene lost 1 base, with 10 bases spanning the gap. CDR1 SGHDN and CDR2 FVKESK come from the germline V gene. The CDR3 DNA is TGTGCCAGCGGGGGACGGGGCACAGATACGCAGTATTTT. Residues: CASGGRGTDTQYF.

This clonotype was counted ten times or more. The chain uses TRBV4-1 and TRBJ1-5, with D possibly being TRBD1 (5 bases). Germline V lookup: CDR1 MGHRA, CDR2 YSYEKL. This CDR3 contains 15 residues. Trimming took 9 bases from V and 0 from J, leaving 15 bases between them. As DNA, the CDR3 is TGCGCCAGTCTGGAGCGGGGGAATAGCAATCAGCCCCAGCATTTT. This codes for CASLERGNSNQPQHF.

This clonotype showed up just a few times. The V and J genes are TRBV5-1 and TRBJ1-1; 7 nucleotides line up with TRBD1. Germline V gives CDR1 SGHRS, CDR2 YFSETQ. This CDR3 contains 17 residues. Trimming cost V 0 bases and J 0 bases; bases outside gene matches: 8. CDR3 DNA: TGCGCCAGCAGCTTGGACAGGGGAACGACTATGAACACTGAAGCTTTCTTT. It specifies CASSLDRGTTMNTEAFF.

The J gene is TRBJ2-2, the V gene TRBV4-1; 7 nucleotides match TRBD1. The V segment lost 5 bases and the J segment 1 base; nucleotides outside the gene matches: 13. CDR3 length: 18 residues. Germline assignment: CDR1 MGHRA and CDR2 YSYEKL. The CDR3 sequence: CASSFSIPGQKNTGELFF. CDR3 in DNA: TGCGCCAGCAGCTTCTCAATCCCGGGACAGAAGAACACCGGGGAGCTGTTTTTT.

This sequence joins TRBV7-3 and TRBJ2-1, with TRBD2 matching over 8 bases. V dropped 3 bases and J dropped 8; count of bases not matched to a gene: 6. CDR1 is SGHTA, CDR2 FQGTGA, per germline. The CDR3 contains 14 residues. CDR3 coding DNA: TGTGCCAGCAGCTTTAAAACCGGGGGGGATGAGCAGTTCTTC. Protein product: CASSFKTGGDEQFF.

This clonotype was observed at least ten times. This CDR3 is CSASPGQTNQPQHF. The CDR3 DNA is TGCAGTGCTAGCCCCGGACAGACCAATCAGCCCCAGCATTTT. The chain employs TRBV20-1 and TRBJ1-5; TRBD1 is a possible D gene (6 bases). CDR1 is DFQATT and CDR2 is SNEGSKA in the germline V gene (reference sequence). Trimming shortened V by 3 bases and J by 3 bases, and 12 bases separated the two germline ends. This CDR3 is built from 14 residues.

This clonotype was detected only a few times. This rearrangement joins TRBV27 to TRBJ1-6, with 9 bases aligning to TRBD1. In germline, CDR1 is MNHEY, CDR2 SMNVEV (reference sequence). V lost 5 bases, J lost 5 bases, and 4 bases stayed unmatched. CDR3 length: 15 amino acids. The CDR3 DNA is TGTGCCAGCAGTCCCTGGACAGGGGATAATTCACCCCTCCACTTT. This sequence encodes CASSPWTGDNSPLHF.

The chain links TRBV27 to TRBJ1-5, with 9 bases aligning to TRBD1. Germline trimming cut 7 bases from V and 2 bases from J; bases unmatched to any gene: 9. Germline loops: CDR1 MNHEY, CDR2 SMNVEV (reference sequence). This CDR3 has 16 amino acids. The CDR3 loop reads CASISTGGSGNQPQHF. CDR3 nucleotides: TGTGCCAGCATCTCGACAGGGGGGTCAGGCAATCAGCCCCAGCATTTT.